The clone carrying this TCR beta chain was found once. Its antigen is unidentified. TCRdb's table, derived via immunoSEQ multiplex PCR, lists solely in-frame clones and lacks some. The data contain 200,000 to 250,000 clones, about 90% of them singletons. This sample is drawn from a study of cytomegalovirus exposure and HLA in healthy donors. Study-level information: The same platform used for the 666 first-cohort repertoires was also used for the 90 to 150 validation repertoires, as a later analysis reported. Study-level findings and limits: In vitro data verified a few CMV-associated chains as specific for CMV antigens. Subsequent analysis showed first-cohort TCR clusters tending to co-occur in about 110 validation repertoires.

J lost 7 bases, V lost 5 bases, and 10 bases had no gene match. This CDR3 has 16 residues. Per the germline V gene, CDR1 is SQVTM and CDR2 is ANQGSEA. The donors were in the approximately 110-subject validation cohort; that cohort was separate from the roughly 730-subject first cohort. The chain has TRBV29-1 and TRBJ2-1, with 14 bases matching TRBD2. Material for sequencing was PBMCs. The clonotype originates from a young man in good health and CMV-seropositive. Written as DNA, the CDR3 is TGCAGCGTTCAAATTGGGACTAGCGGGAGACGGAATGAGCAGTTCTTC. It is translated as CSVQIGTSGRRNEQFF.